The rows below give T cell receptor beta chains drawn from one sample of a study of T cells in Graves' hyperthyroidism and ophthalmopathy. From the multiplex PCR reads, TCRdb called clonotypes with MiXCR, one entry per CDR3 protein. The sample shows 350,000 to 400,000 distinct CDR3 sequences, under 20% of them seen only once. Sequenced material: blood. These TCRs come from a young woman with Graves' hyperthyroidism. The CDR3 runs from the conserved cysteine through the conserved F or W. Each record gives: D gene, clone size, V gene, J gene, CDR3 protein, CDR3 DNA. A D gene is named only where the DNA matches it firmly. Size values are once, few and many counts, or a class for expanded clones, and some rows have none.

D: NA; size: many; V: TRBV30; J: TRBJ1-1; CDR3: CAWSPTRTFNTEAFF; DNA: TGTGCCTGGAGCCCCACTCGGACCTTTAACACTGAAGCTTTCTTT
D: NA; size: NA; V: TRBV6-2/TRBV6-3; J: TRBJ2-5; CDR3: CASTKLGQTQETQYF; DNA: TGTGCCAGCACTAAACTAGGACAGACACAAGAGACCCAGTACTTC
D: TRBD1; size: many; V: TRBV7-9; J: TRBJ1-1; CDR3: CASRFEGAGTEAFF; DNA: TGTGCCAGCAGATTCGAGGGGGCCGGCACTGAAGCTTTCTTT
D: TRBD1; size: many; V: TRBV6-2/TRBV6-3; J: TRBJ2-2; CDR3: CASSQGGAWTGELFF; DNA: TGTGCCAGCAGTCAAGGGGGCGCGTGGACCGGGGAGCTGTTTTTT
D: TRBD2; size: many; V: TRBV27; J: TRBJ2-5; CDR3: CASSLSATSGRAKETQYF; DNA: TGTGCCAGCAGTTTATCCGCGACTAGCGGGAGGGCCAAGGAGACCCAGTACTTC
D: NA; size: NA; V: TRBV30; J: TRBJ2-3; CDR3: CAWGQVAQYF; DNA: TGTGCCTGGGGTCAGGTTGCGCAGTATTTT
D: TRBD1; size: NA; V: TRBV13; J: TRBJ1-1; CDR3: CASSNGQGNTEAFF; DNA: TGTGCCAGCAGCAACGGACAGGGGAACACTGAAGCTTTCTTT
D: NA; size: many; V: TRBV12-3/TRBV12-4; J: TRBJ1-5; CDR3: CASSLGRAYSNQPQHF; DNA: TGTGCCAGCAGTTTAGGCAGGGCATATAGCAATCAGCCCCAGCATTTT
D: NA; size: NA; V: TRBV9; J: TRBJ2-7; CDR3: CASSSPRESEQYF; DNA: TGTGCCAGCAGCTCCCCCAGGGAAAGCGAGCAGTACTTC
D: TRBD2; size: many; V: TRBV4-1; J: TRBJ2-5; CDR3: CASSQGERGETQYF; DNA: TGCGCCAGCAGCCAAGGGGAGCGGGGAGAGACCCAGTACTTC
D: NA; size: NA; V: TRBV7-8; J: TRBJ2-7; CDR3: CASTFSSGSTRNEQYF; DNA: TGTGCCAGCACCTTCTCCTCCGGATCTACTAGAAACGAGCAGTACTTC
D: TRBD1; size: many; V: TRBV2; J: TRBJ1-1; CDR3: CASTEGDRVGRAFF; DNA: TGTGCCAGCACCGAGGGGGACAGGGTAGGTAGAGCTTTCTTT
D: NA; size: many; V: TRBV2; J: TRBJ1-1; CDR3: CASLTDWGNTEAFF; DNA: TGTGCCAGCTTGACGGACTGGGGGAACACTGAAGCTTTCTTT
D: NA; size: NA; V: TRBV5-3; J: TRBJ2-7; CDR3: CASSVDNTYEQYF; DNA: TGTGCCAGCAGCGTCGACAATACCTACGAGCAGTACTTC
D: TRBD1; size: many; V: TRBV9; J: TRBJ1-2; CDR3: CASSPRQGHDYGYTF; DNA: TGTGCCAGCAGCCCGAGACAGGGGCATGACTATGGCTACACCTTC
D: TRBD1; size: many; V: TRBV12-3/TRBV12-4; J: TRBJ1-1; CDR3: CASSLGSFWRTGQTTEALF; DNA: TGTGCCAGCAGTTTAGGATCCTTTTGGAGGACAGGGCAAACCACTGAAGCTCTCTTT
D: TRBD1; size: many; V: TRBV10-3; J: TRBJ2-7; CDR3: CAISESQGDEQYF; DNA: TGTGCCATCAGTGAGTCGCAGGGGGACGAGCAGTACTTC
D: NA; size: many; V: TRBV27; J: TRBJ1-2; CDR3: CASSFRPPAGDYGYTF; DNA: TGTGCCAGCAGTTTCCGACCGCCGGCCGGGGACTATGGCTACACCTTC
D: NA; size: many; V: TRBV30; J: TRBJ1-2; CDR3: CAWSEGVAYGYTF; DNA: TGTGCCTGGAGTGAGGGGGTAGCCTATGGCTACACCTTC
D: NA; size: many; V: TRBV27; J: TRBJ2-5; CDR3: CASSRDQRLGETQYF; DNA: TGTGCCAGCAGCCGGGACCAGAGATTGGGAGAGACCCAGTACTTC
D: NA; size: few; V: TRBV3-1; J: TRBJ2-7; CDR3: CASSQVGEQYF; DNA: TGTGCCAGCAGCCAAGTGGGAGAGCAGTACTTC
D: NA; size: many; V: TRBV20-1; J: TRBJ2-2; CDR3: CSASREWGGELFF; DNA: TGCAGTGCTAGCAGGGAATGGGGCGGGGAGCTGTTTTTT
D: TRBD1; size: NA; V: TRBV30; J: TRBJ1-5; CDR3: CAWSPRDRRGQPQHF; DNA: TGTGCCTGGAGTCCTCGGGACAGGCGAGGACAGCCCCAGCATTTT
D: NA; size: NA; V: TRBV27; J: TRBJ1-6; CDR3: CASSLSEGLTPLHF; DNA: TGTGCCAGCAGTTTATCGGAGGGTCTTACACCCCTCCACTTT
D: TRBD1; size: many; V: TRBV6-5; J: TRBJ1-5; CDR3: CASTRSLGQGTPQPQHF; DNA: TGTGCCAGCACCCGTTCATTAGGACAGGGTACCCCTCAGCCCCAGCATTTT
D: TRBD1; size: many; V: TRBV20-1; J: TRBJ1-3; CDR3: CSAWDRRGNTIYF; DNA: TGCAGTGCTTGGGACAGACGAGGAAACACCATATATTTT
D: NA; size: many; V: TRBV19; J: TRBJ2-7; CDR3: CASTPTPQHYEQYF; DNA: TGTGCCAGTACCCCCACCCCACAGCACTACGAGCAGTACTTC
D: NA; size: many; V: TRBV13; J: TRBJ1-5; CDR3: CASSSGTDDNQPQHF; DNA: TGTGCCAGCAGTTCCGGGACGGATGATAATCAGCCCCAGCATTTT
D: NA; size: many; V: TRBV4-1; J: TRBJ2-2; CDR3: CASSQVRLIPNTGELFF; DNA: TGCGCCAGCAGCCAAGTTCGACTGATCCCGAACACCGGGGAGCTGTTTTTT
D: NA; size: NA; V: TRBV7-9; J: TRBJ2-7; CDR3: CASSLTGNSYEQYF; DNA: TGTGCCAGCAGCTTAACAGGGAACTCCTACGAGCAGTACTTC
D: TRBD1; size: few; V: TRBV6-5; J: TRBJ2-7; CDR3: CASSYPGQGNYEQYF; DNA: TGTGCCAGCAGTTACCCGGGACAGGGAAACTACGAGCAGTACTTC
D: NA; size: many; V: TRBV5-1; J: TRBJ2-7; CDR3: CASREEAYEQYF; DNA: TGCGCCAGCAGAGAGGAAGCCTACGAGCAGTACTTC
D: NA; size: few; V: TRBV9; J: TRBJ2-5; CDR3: CASSVGFRKETQYF; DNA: TGTGCCAGCAGCGTAGGGTTTAGGAAAGAGACCCAGTACTTC
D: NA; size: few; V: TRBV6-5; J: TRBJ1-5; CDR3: CASSYRTAFNQPQHF; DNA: TGTGCCAGCAGTTACCGGACAGCATTCAATCAGCCCCAGCATTTT
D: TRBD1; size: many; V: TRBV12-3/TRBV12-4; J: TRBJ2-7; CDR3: CASSPQTGEDEQYF; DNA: TGTGCCAGCAGTCCCCAGACAGGGGAGGACGAGCAGTACTTC
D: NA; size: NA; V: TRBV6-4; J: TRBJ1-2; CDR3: CASSDSGTGNYGYTF; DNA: TGTGCCAGCAGTGACTCGGGTACGGGTAACTATGGCTACACCTTC
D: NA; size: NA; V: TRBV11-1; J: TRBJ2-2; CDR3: CASSLMAFGDTGELFF; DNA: TGTGCCAGCAGCTTAATGGCTTTCGGGGACACCGGGGAGCTGTTTTTT
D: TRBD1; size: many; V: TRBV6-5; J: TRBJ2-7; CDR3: CASSYSRTGYEQYF; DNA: TGTGCCAGCAGTTACTCCCGGACAGGATATGAGCAGTACTTC
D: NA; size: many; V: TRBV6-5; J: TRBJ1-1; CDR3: CASSYSWGTEAFF; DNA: TGTGCCAGCAGTTACTCGTGGGGGACTGAAGCTTTCTTT
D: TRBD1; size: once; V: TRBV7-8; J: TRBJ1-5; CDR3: CTSSLVGQVGQPQHF; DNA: TGTACCAGCAGCTTAGTCGGACAGGTCGGTCAGCCCCAGCATTTT
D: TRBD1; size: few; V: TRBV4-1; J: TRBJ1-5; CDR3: CASSQGIGQGRYSNQPQHF; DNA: TGCGCCAGCAGCCAAGGAATAGGACAGGGGAGGTATAGCAATCAGCCCCAGCATTTT
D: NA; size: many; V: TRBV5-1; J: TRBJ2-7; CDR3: CASSLDSSSYEQYF; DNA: TGCGCCAGCAGCTTGGACAGTAGCTCCTACGAGCAGTACTTC
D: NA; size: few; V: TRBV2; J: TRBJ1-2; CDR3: CASSLIGLVRGYTF; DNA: TGTGCCAGCAGTTTAATAGGGCTCGTCAGGGGCTACACCTTC
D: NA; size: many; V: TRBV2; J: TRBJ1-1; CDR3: CASTPNARTEAFF; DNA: TGTGCCAGCACCCCCAACGCACGTACTGAAGCTTTCTTT
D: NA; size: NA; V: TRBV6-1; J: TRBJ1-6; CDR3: CASSESPAGVESPLHF; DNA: TGTGCCAGCAGTGAATCCCCCGCAGGGGTCGAGTCACCCCTCCACTTT
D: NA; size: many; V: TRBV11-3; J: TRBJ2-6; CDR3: CASSLVPPAPGRSSGANVLTF; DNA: TGTGCCAGCAGCTTAGTCCCCCCTGCCCCGGGACGGTCCTCTGGGGCCAACGTCCTGACTTTC
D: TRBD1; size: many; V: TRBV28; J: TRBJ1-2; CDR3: CASSFPNRGFNYGYTF; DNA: TGTGCCAGCAGTTTCCCCAACAGGGGATTTAACTATGGCTACACCTTC
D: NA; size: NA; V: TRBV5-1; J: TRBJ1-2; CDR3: CASSLVGFGAGYGYTF; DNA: TGCGCCAGCAGCTTGGTGGGGTTCGGGGCTGGCTATGGCTACACCTTC
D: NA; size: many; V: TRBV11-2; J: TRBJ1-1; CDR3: CASSLDTGGAEAFF; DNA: TGTGCCAGCAGCTTAGATACGGGAGGGGCTGAAGCTTTCTTT
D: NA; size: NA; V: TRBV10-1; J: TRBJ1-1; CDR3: CASSESSGTEAFF; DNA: TGCGCCAGCAGTGAGTCGAGTGGGACTGAAGCTTTCTTT
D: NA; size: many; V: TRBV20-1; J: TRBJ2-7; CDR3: CSAPADSYEQYF; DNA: TGCAGTGCTCCCGCAGACTCCTACGAGCAGTACTTC
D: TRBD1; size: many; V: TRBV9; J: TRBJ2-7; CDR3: CACSQGDSDYEQYF; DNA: TGTGCCTGCAGCCAGGGGGACAGCGACTACGAGCAGTACTTC